These T cell receptor beta chains were read from a single sample in a study of T cells in Graves' hyperthyroidism and ophthalmopathy. Each CDR3 protein is one row after TCRdb ran MiXCR on the multiplex PCR reads. The sample consists of some 370,000 distinct CDR3 sequences, about a sixth of them appearing once. Source material: blood. Every receptor here comes from a woman in her 30s with Graves' hyperthyroidism that later progressed to Graves' ophthalmopathy. CDR3s include the opening cysteine and the closing phenylalanine or tryptophan. The D gene is left open where the match is weak. Expanded clones are given a class, and other clones once, few, many or no size at all.

CDR3aa: CASSLGGHPYNEQFF
CDR3nt: TGTGCCAGCAGCCTGGGGGGGCATCCCTACAATGAGCAGTTCTTC
abundance: many
len: 15
d_gene: -
j_gene: TRBJ2-1
v_gene: TRBV3-1

CDR3aa: CASSLQGLSYNEQFF
CDR3nt: TGTGCCAGCAGTTTGCAGGGGCTATCTTACAATGAGCAGTTCTTC
abundance: -
len: 15
d_gene: -
j_gene: TRBJ2-1
v_gene: TRBV12-3/TRBV12-4

CDR3aa: CASSPLEGYTF
CDR3nt: TGTGCCAGCAGCCCACTGGAAGGCTACACCTTC
abundance: few
len: 11
d_gene: -
j_gene: TRBJ1-2
v_gene: TRBV7-2

CDR3aa: CSVEGAGDTDTQYF
CDR3nt: TGCAGCGTTGAAGGAGCGGGAGACACAGATACGCAGTATTTT
abundance: many
len: 14
d_gene: TRBD2
j_gene: TRBJ2-3
v_gene: TRBV29-1

CDR3aa: CASSLPGLGLPYEQYF
CDR3nt: TGTGCCAGCAGCCTACCGGGACTCGGTCTCCCCTACGAGCAGTACTTC
abundance: -
len: 16
d_gene: -
j_gene: TRBJ2-7
v_gene: TRBV5-5

CDR3aa: CASSLQPPRGPEAFF
CDR3nt: TGTGCCAGCAGTTTACAACCCCCGAGGGGGCCTGAAGCTTTCTTT
abundance: many
len: 15
d_gene: TRBD1
j_gene: TRBJ1-1
v_gene: TRBV28

CDR3aa: CSARARGSYQETQYF
CDR3nt: TGCAGTGCTAGAGCCAGAGGATCGTACCAAGAGACCCAGTACTTC
abundance: many
len: 15
d_gene: -
j_gene: TRBJ2-5
v_gene: TRBV20-1

CDR3aa: CASRHTEAFF
CDR3nt: TGTGCCAGCCGCCACACTGAAGCTTTCTTT
abundance: many
len: 10
d_gene: -
j_gene: TRBJ1-1
v_gene: TRBV2

CDR3aa: CASSFARTANQPQHF
CDR3nt: TGTGCCAGCAGCTTCGCCCGGACAGCAAATCAGCCCCAGCATTTT
abundance: many
len: 15
d_gene: -
j_gene: TRBJ1-5
v_gene: TRBV5-5

CDR3aa: CASSPGPLGTSKDTQYF
CDR3nt: TGCGCCAGCAGCCCCGGACCGTTGGGGACTAGCAAAGATACGCAGTATTTT
abundance: -
len: 17
d_gene: TRBD2
j_gene: TRBJ2-3
v_gene: TRBV4-1

CDR3aa: CASSFRDRGDTGELFF
CDR3nt: TGTGCCAGCAGTTTTAGGGACAGGGGCGACACCGGGGAGCTGTTTTTT
abundance: few
len: 16
d_gene: TRBD1
j_gene: TRBJ2-2
v_gene: TRBV12-3/TRBV12-4

CDR3aa: CASSPLRGTGLLQPQHF
CDR3nt: TGTGCCAGCAGTCCTTTAAGAGGGACAGGGCTTCTACAGCCCCAGCATTTT
abundance: many
len: 17
d_gene: TRBD1
j_gene: TRBJ1-5
v_gene: TRBV28

CDR3aa: CASSLLGGTQFF
CDR3nt: TGTGCCAGCAGTTTATTGGGGGGGACGCAGTTCTTC
abundance: many
len: 12
d_gene: TRBD2
j_gene: TRBJ2-1
v_gene: TRBV27

CDR3aa: CASSLQVTYEQYF
CDR3nt: TGTGCCAGCAGTTTGCAAGTGACCTACGAGCAGTACTTC
abundance: many
len: 13
d_gene: -
j_gene: TRBJ2-7
v_gene: TRBV28

CDR3aa: CASSLGGTGQPQHF
CDR3nt: TGTGCCAGCAGTTTAGGGGGCACGGGTCAGCCCCAGCATTTT
abundance: many
len: 14
d_gene: -
j_gene: TRBJ1-5
v_gene: TRBV27

CDR3aa: CAWSSWGGQGTDTQYF
CDR3nt: TGTGCCTGGAGTTCGTGGGGGGGGCAGGGCACAGATACGCAGTATTTT
abundance: few
len: 16
d_gene: -
j_gene: TRBJ2-3
v_gene: TRBV30

CDR3aa: CASRLLEGKRDGYTF
CDR3nt: TGTGCCAGCAGGTTACTCGAGGGGAAAAGGGATGGCTACACCTTC
abundance: many
len: 15
d_gene: -
j_gene: TRBJ1-2
v_gene: TRBV2

CDR3aa: CSVVFLYGAASYGYTF
CDR3nt: TGCAGCGTTGTTTTTCTTTACGGGGCTGCGAGCTATGGCTACACCTTC
abundance: -
len: 16
d_gene: -
j_gene: TRBJ1-2
v_gene: TRBV29-1

CDR3aa: CAISETGRGEKLFF
CDR3nt: TGTGCCATCAGTGAGACAGGGAGAGGCGAAAAACTGTTTTTT
abundance: many
len: 14
d_gene: -
j_gene: TRBJ1-4
v_gene: TRBV10-3

CDR3aa: CATSDPYFEGSYNEQFF
CDR3nt: TGTGCCACCAGTGACCCCTATTTCGAAGGCTCCTACAATGAGCAGTTCTTC
abundance: many
len: 17
d_gene: -
j_gene: TRBJ2-1
v_gene: TRBV24-1

CDR3aa: CASSPTGFGNTIYF
CDR3nt: TGCGCCAGCAGCCCGACAGGATTTGGAAACACCATATATTTT
abundance: few
len: 14
d_gene: -
j_gene: TRBJ1-3
v_gene: TRBV5-1

CDR3aa: CASSFYRDRDSNTEAFF
CDR3nt: TGTGCCAGCAGTTTCTACCGGGACAGGGATTCGAACACTGAAGCTTTCTTT
abundance: few
len: 17
d_gene: TRBD1
j_gene: TRBJ1-1
v_gene: TRBV27

CDR3aa: CASSSHTQTGGNYGYTF
CDR3nt: TGTGCCAGCAGCTCCCACACCCAGACAGGGGGCAACTATGGCTACACCTTC
abundance: many
len: 17
d_gene: TRBD1
j_gene: TRBJ1-2
v_gene: TRBV11-2

CDR3aa: CASSTTPGQGSNTGELFF
CDR3nt: TGTGCCAGCAGCACCACCCCGGGACAGGGATCGAACACCGGGGAGCTGTTTTTT
abundance: few
len: 18
d_gene: TRBD1
j_gene: TRBJ2-2
v_gene: TRBV7-9

CDR3aa: CASKVGQTHYGYTF
CDR3nt: TGTGCCAGCAAGGTGGGACAGACACATTATGGCTACACCTTC
abundance: many
len: 14
d_gene: TRBD1
j_gene: TRBJ1-2
v_gene: TRBV6-1